Below, one T cell receptor (beta chain) is given with its context. Its antigen is not known. This CDR3 is built from 12 residues. The germline CDR1 and CDR2 sequences are MNHEY and SVGAGI. V shed 3 bases and J shed 5 bases, with 5 bases lying between them. The data were obtained in a study of cytomegalovirus exposure and HLA in healthy donors. Findings and caveats of the study: Cytomegalovirus-associated TCR beta chains were listed, numbering approximately 150. Testing in vitro showed a few CMV-associated chains specific for CMV antigens.

The donors were part of the validation cohort of 95 to 150 subjects. That cohort was separate from the first cohort, which comprised several hundred subjects. Repertoires were generated with immunoSEQ multiplex PCR, while TCRdb's copy carries only in-frame clones and drops some. The repertoire includes more than 85,000 clones, 88% of them detected once, and roughly 2.1% sits in the top ten. The sample taken for sequencing was PBMCs. The rearrangement uses TRBV6-5 and TRBJ2-1; D is undetermined. This sequence was found in a woman between 18 and 29 years old in good health and CMV-seronegative. CDR3 bases: TGTGCCAGCAGTTATCTCGACAATGAGCAGTTCTTC. Its translation: CASSYLDNEQFF.